This T cell receptor beta chain was sequenced during a study of CD8 T cells in Susac syndrome. Germline V gives CDR1 MGHRA, CDR2 YSYEKL. This CDR3 has 14 amino acids. V lost 1 base and J lost 9; bases outside the gene matches: 5. High-throughput TCR beta sequencing covered peripheral CD8+ and CD4+ T cells. Treatment-naive patients with stable or active relapsing-remitting disease served as multiple sclerosis controls. Random hexamers were used to reverse transcribe an amount of about 0.45 to 1 ug RNA. Multiplex immunoSEQ PCR targeted 54 Vbeta and 13 Jbeta TCR beta segments. TCRdb reprocessed the immunoSEQ multiplex PCR reads with MiXCR, giving one entry per CDR3 protein. This table has roughly 150,000 distinct CDR3 sequences, approximately 96% appearing once.

The chain recombines TRBV4-1 with TRBJ2-4, with TRBD2 matching 8 bases. The receptor was derived from a human donor with multiple sclerosis. Material for sequencing was CD8+ T cells from PBMCs. CDR3 loop: CASSQAGGLIIQYF. The CDR3 bases are TGCGCCAGCAGCCAAGCGGGGGGGCTTATCATTCAGTACTTC.